A single sample is the source of the 8 T cell receptor beta chains below, sequenced in a study of OX40 agonist ivuxolimab in advanced cancers. The protocol was immunoSEQ multiplex PCR, while the TCRdb copy is restricted to in-frame clones and leaves out a portion. The sample contains around 15,000 clones, around 86% of which appear only once. The sample consisted of CD4+ or CD8+ T cells sorted from blood, taken in a trial of the OX40 agonist ivuxolimab. The receptor source for this set is an adult with an advanced solid tumor such as melanoma, head and neck, liver or kidney cancer.

This clone was picked up one time. The chain's CDR3 is CASSPQVTEAFF. The CDR3 region has the DNA TGTGCCAGCAGCCCTCAGGTAACTGAAGCTTTCTTT. The V and J genes are TRBV9 and TRBJ1-1, with D hard to call. Trimming pared 4 bases from V and 5 bases from J, leaving 9 bases between. The CDR3 is 12 residues long. Germline V CDR1 and CDR2: SGDLS, YYNGEE.

As concerns this clone: Different DNA sequences within this sample yield the same CDR3. The V call is TRBV9, the J call TRBJ2-1; no firm D call. There are 14 residues in the CDR3. In germline, CDR1 is SGDLS, CDR2 YYNGEE. The V and J ends lost 5 bases and 0 bases respectively, with 9 bases between them. The CDR3 spells CASSDRSSYNEQFF. CDR3 nucleotides: TGTGCCAGCAGTGACCGCAGCTCCTACAATGAGCAGTTCTTC.

The sample holds one count of this clone. This sequence joins TRBV7-2 and TRBJ1-2; no clear D. This CDR3 has 12 residues. V was shortened by 6 bases and J by 2 bases, with 7 bases between the two germline ends. Germline V gives CDR1 SGHTA, CDR2 FQGNSA. The CDR3 reads CASSRENYGYTF. CDR3 coding DNA: TGTGCCAGCAGTCGGGAGAACTATGGCTACACCTTC.

The DNA for the CDR3 is TGCGCCAGCAGCCAAGATCCACTAGCGGGAGTCCCGGACGAGCAGTACTTC. This sequence encodes CASSQDPLAGVPDEQYF. The rearrangement joins TRBV4-1 to TRBJ2-7; 11 bases are a match to TRBD2. Germline CDR1 is MGHRA and CDR2 is YSYEKL. Unmatched junction bases numbered 9, after V lost 0 bases and J lost 5 bases. The CDR3 extends over 17 amino acids.

The genes are TRBV19 and TRBJ2-7; 7 positions match TRBD2. Germline trimming cut 0 bases from V and 4 bases from J; bases unmatched to any gene: 3. The CDR3 is 14 amino acids. Germline V lookup: CDR1 LNHDA, CDR2 SQIVND (reference sequence). In DNA form, the CDR3 reads TGTGCCAGTAGTATAGAAGCGGGGCGATACGAGCAGTACTTC. Protein product: CASSIEAGRYEQYF.

A few counts support this clone. The chain couples TRBV6-1 to TRBJ1-5; D is undetermined. Trimming shortened V by 1 base and J by 5 bases, and 6 bases separated the two germline ends. Germline loops: CDR1 MNHNS, CDR2 SASEGT. The CDR3 has 13 residues. This chain's CDR3 is CASSEDSHQPQHF. The DNA for the CDR3 is TGTGCCAGCAGTGAAGACAGCCATCAGCCCCAGCATTTT.

The V and J genes are TRBV2 and TRBJ2-3, with TRBD1 identical over 7 bases. The CDR3 has 13 amino acids. V lost 4 bases, J lost 6 bases, and 4 bases stayed unmatched. Germline assignment: CDR1 SNHLY and CDR2 FYNNEI. This CDR3 reads CASSGRGGDTQYF. In nucleotides, the CDR3 is TGTGCCAGCAGTGGGAGAGGGGGCGATACGCAGTATTTT.

The V gene is TRBV5-6, the J gene TRBJ2-2; D unclear. V lost 2 bases and J lost 7, with 6 bases in between. CDR1 is SGHDT and CDR2 is YYEEEE in the germline V gene. The CDR3 has 12 amino acids. CDR3 protein: CASSFVHGELFF. The CDR3 DNA sequence: TGTGCCAGCAGCTTTGTCCACGGGGAGCTGTTTTTT.